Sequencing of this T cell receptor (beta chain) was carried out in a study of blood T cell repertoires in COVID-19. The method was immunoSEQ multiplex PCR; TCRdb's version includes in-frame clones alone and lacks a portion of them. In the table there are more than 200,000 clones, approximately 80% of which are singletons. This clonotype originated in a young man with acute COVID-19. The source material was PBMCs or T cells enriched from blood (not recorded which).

The CDR3 is CASSIGRGDHEQYF. The CDR3 bases are TGTGCCAGTAGTATAGGCAGGGGGGACCACGAGCAGTACTTC. The V gene is TRBV19, the J gene TRBJ2-7, with D possibly TRBD1 on 7 matching bases. The CDR3 totals 14 residues. Trimming took 1 base from V and 5 from J, leaving 12 bases between them. CDR1 and CDR2 (germline): LNHDA, SQIVND (reference sequence).